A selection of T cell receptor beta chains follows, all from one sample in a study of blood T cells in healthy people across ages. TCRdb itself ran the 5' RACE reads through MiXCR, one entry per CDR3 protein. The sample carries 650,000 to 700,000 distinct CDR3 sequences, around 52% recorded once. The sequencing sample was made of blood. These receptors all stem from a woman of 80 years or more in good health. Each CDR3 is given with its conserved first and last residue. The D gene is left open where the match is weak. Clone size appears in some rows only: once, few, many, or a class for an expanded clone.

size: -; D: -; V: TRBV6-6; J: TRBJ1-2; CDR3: CASSYQGARGGYTF; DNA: TGTGCCAGCAGTTATCAAGGAGCTCGTGGTGGCTACACCTTC
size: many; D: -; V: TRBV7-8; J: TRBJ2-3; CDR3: CASSLLGERSTDTQYF; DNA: TGTGCCAGCAGCTTATTGGGGGAAAGAAGCACAGATACGCAGTATTTT
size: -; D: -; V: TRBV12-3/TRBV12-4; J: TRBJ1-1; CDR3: CASRDWGGTEAFF; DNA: TGTGCCAGCAGGGACTGGGGAGGCACTGAAGCTTTCTTT
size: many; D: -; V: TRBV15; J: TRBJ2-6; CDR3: CATSRDLSSGANVLTF; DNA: TGTGCCACCAGCAGAGATCTGAGTTCTGGGGCCAACGTCCTGACTTTC
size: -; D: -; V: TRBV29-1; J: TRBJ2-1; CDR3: CSVPWGYNEQFF; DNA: TGCAGCGTACCGTGGGGGTACAATGAGCAGTTCTTC
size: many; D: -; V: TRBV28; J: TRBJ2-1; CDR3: CASSLVGGLQNEQFF; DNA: TGTGCCAGCAGCCTAGTCGGGGGGCTGCAGAATGAGCAGTTCTTC
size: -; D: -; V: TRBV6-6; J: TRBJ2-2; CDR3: CASRPTRVTRELFF; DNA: TGTGCCAGCAGACCGACTAGGGTCACCAGGGAGCTGTTTTTT
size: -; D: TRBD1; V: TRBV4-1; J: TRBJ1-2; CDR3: CASSQTDRGLFGYTF; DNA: TGCGCCAGCAGCCAAACGGACAGGGGGCTTTTTGGCTACACCTTC
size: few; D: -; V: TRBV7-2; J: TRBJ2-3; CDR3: CASSVAVSTDTQYF; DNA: TGTGCCAGCAGCGTGGCGGTGAGCACAGATACGCAGTATTTT
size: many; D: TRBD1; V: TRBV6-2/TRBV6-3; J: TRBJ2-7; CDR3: CASRRTGGFYEQYF; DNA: TGTGCCAGCAGGCGGACAGGGGGATTCTACGAGCAGTACTTC
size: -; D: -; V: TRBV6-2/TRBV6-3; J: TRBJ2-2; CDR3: CANRPTRTGELFF; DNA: TGTGCCAACCGACCGACCCGCACCGGGGAGCTGTTTTTT
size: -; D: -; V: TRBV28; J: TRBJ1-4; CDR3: CASSLDRGGPLPTTNEKLFF; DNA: TGTGCCAGCAGTCTGGACCGGGGGGGCCCACTCCCCACAACTAATGAAAAACTGTTTTTT
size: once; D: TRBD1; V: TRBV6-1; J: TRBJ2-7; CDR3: CASSSTDRGGEQYF; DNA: TGTGCCAGCAGCTCTACGGACAGGGGAGGGGAGCAGTACTTC
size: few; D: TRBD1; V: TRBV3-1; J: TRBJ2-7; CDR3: CASSHGTGAGEQYF; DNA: TGTGCCAGCAGTCACGGGACAGGGGCCGGCGAGCAGTACTTC
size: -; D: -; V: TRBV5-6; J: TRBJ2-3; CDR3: CASSLGGDSYTDTQYF; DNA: TGTGCCAGCAGCTTGGGTGGGGACTCGTACACAGATACGCAGTATTTT
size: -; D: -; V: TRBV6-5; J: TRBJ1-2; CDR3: CASSGAVSYGYTF; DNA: TGTGCCAGCAGTGGGGCCGTATCTTATGGCTACACCTTC
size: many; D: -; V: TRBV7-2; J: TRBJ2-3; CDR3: CASSPGTPATQYF; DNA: TGTGCCAGCAGCCCGGGGACACCAGCAACGCAGTATTTT
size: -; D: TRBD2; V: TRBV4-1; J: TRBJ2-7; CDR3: CASSPLGIAGGYEQYF; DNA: TGCGCCAGCAGTCCCTTGGGGATAGCGGGAGGGTACGAGCAGTACTTC
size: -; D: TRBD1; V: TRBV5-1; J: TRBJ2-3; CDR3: CASSFTQQGLDTQYF; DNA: TGCGCCAGCAGCTTTACCCAACAGGGGTTGGATACGCAGTATTTT
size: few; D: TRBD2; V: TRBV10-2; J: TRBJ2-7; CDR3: CASSDSALAGVYNEQYF; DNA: TGCGCCAGCAGTGATTCCGCCTTAGCGGGAGTCTACAATGAGCAGTACTTC
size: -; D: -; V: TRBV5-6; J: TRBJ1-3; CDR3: CASSPPGSYSGNTIYF; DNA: TGTGCCAGCAGCCCCCCCGGTTCGTACTCTGGAAACACCATATATTTT
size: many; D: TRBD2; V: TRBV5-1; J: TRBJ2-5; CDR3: CASSPILAAGRETQYF; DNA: TGCGCCAGCAGCCCAATCCTAGCGGCCGGACGAGAGACCCAGTACTTC